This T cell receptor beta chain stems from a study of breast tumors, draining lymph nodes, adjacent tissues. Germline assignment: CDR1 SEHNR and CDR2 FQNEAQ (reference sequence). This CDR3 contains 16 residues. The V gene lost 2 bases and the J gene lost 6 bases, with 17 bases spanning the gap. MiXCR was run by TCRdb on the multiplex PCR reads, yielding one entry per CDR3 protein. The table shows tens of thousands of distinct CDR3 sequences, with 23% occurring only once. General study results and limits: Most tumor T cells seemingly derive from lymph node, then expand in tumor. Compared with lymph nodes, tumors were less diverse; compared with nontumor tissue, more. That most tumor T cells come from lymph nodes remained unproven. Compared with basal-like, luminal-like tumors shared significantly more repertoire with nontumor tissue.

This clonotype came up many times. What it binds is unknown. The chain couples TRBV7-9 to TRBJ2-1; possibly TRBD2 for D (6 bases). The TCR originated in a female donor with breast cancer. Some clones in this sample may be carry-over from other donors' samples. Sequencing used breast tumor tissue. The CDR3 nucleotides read TGTGCCAGCAGCTTATCGAGGGCGCGGGACCTCAATGAGCAGTTCTTC. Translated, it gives CASSLSRARDLNEQFF.